This TCR beta chain is from a study of CD8 T cells in Susac syndrome. The ends lost 6 bases at V and 3 bases at J; junction bases unmatched: 5. The CDR3 runs to 14 residues. Germline V gene sequence: CDR1 MNHEY, CDR2 SMNVEV (reference sequence). cDNA came from 0.5 to 1 ug RNA primed by random hexamers. One entry per CDR3 protein, called by TCRdb with MiXCR from the immunoSEQ multiplex PCR reads. The table shows under 200,000 distinct CDR3 sequences, with about 93% occurring only once. The sequence was collected from a human donor in good health. The chain employs TRBV27 and TRBJ1-1, with TRBD1 matching over 9 bases. Specimen: CD4+ T cells from PBMCs. Here the CDR3 reads CASRFTGGYTEAFF. The CDR3 coding sequence is TGTGCCAGCAGATTTACAGGGGGCTACACTGAAGCTTTCTTT.